The 32 T cell receptor beta chains below come from one sample, sequenced in a study of T cell clones after liver transplantation. Here immunoSEQ multiplex PCR was the method, and the copy in TCRdb shows in-frame clones only, minus some. The data hold some 80,000 clones, with under 90% observed a single time. Sequencing was performed on CD4+ T cells from blood, taken 48 to 50 months after liver transplant. The source of these receptors is a human patient who received a liver transplant. Some T cells may be provided by the graft donor.

The gene calls are TRBV5-1 and TRBJ2-3, with 9 bases matching TRBD2. V was clipped by 5 bases and J by 6 bases; unmatched bases: 10. The length of the CDR3 is 15 residues. Germline V gene data show CDR1 as SGHRS and CDR2 as YFSETQ. CDR3 amino acids: CASRLISGSFDTQYF. CDR3 DNA sequence: TGCGCCAGCAGATTAATTAGCGGGAGCTTCGATACGCAGTATTTT.

The J gene is TRBJ1-2, the V gene TRBV2; D is perhaps TRBD1 (5 bases). Per germline, CDR1 SNHLY and CDR2 FYNNEI. Trimming removed 2 bases at V and 4 bases at J, with 11 bases between. This CDR3 is built from 14 residues. CDR3 nucleotides: TGTGCCAGCAGTGAAACCGGGGGGGGCTATGGCTACACCTTC. Its translation is CASSETGGGYGYTF.

The chain combines TRBV5-1 with TRBJ2-2; 8 nucleotides match TRBD1. V was pared by 4 bases and J by 0 bases, with 5 bases of the junction left unmatched. The CDR3 length is 16 residues. The germline V gene has CDR1 SGHRS and CDR2 YFSETQ. CDR3 nucleotide sequence: TGCGCCAGCAGCCCATCAGGGGGCTCGAACACCGGGGAGCTGTTTTTT. It codes for CASSPSGGSNTGELFF.

This chain connects TRBV7-2 to TRBJ1-3, with D perhaps TRBD1 (6 bases). CDR1 and CDR2 from the germline V gene are SGHTA and FQGNSA. The CDR3 has 15 amino acids. V lost 3 bases to trimming and J lost 0 bases, with 9 bases between them. The CDR3 here is CASSLTGYSGNTIYF. Here the CDR3 DNA reads TGTGCCAGCAGCTTGACAGGCTACTCTGGAAACACCATATATTTT.

CDR3 in amino acids: CASSSGQGDSQETQYF. Written as DNA, the CDR3 is TGTGCCAGCAGCTCGGGCCAGGGAGACTCCCAAGAGACCCAGTACTTC. The chain couples TRBV11-2 to TRBJ2-5; D could derive from TRBD1 or TRBD2 (5 bases each). The CDR3 contains 16 residues. V lost 4 bases and J 1 base, leaving 16 bases between the germline ends. Looked up from germline, CDR1 is SGHAT and CDR2 is FQNNGV.

The chain joins TRBV5-4 to TRBJ2-1, with 7 positions matching TRBD1. The V gene's germline CDR1 is SGHNT and CDR2 YYREEE (reference sequence). With V trimmed by 5 bases and J by 2 bases, 7 bases remained unmatched. This CDR3 is 15 amino acids long. CDR3 protein: CASRRTGVTYNEQFF. The CDR3 coding sequence is TGTGCCAGCAGACGGACAGGCGTCACCTACAATGAGCAGTTCTTC.

In DNA, the CDR3 is TGCGCCAGCAGTTGGGGGACGCGCGAAAACACCATATATTTT. Translating gives CASSWGTRENTIYF. V gene TRBV5-1 combines with J gene TRBJ1-3; D might be TRBD1 (5 bases). The CDR3 loop spans 14 amino acids. Germline V gene sequence: CDR1 SGHRS, CDR2 YFSETQ. With 5 bases removed from V and 6 bases from J, the gap between germline ends came to 15 bases.

V and J are TRBV6-1 and TRBJ2-5; D is perhaps TRBD1 (6 bases). This CDR3 contains 14 residues. The germline CDR1 and CDR2 sequences are MNHNS and SASEGT. The ends were cut back, 1 base at V and 2 bases at J, with 8 bases in the middle. CDR3 loop: CASSEGGQQETQYF. As DNA, the CDR3 is TGTGCCAGCAGTGAAGGTGGACAGCAAGAGACCCAGTACTTC.

The chain couples TRBV5-1 to TRBJ2-2; D remains ambiguous. V was shortened by 6 bases and J by 1 base, with 10 bases between the two germline ends. Germline V gives CDR1 SGHRS, CDR2 YFSETQ. CDR3 size: 14 residues. CDR3 nucleotides: TGCGCCAGCAACACCATGGAGAACACCGGGGAGCTGTTTTTT. Amino acid sequence: CASNTMENTGELFF.

The chain is built from TRBV4-2 and TRBJ2-7, with 10 bases that match TRBD2. This CDR3 has 17 residues. Germline CDR1 is LGHNA and CDR2 is YNFKEQ. The V and J ends lost 2 bases and 2 bases, in that order; junction bases with no gene match: 9. CDR3 protein: CASSQFRTSGIPYEQYF. The CDR3 bases are TGTGCCAGCAGCCAATTCCGGACTAGCGGAATACCCTACGAGCAGTACTTC.

The chain combines TRBV19 with TRBJ1-2; D remains unclear. The CDR3 is made up of 18 amino acids. Trimming cost V 3 bases and J 4 bases, with 24 bases left between them. The germline V gene has CDR1 LNHDA and CDR2 SQIVND (reference sequence). The CDR3 sequence: CASSMRFVGVQSSYGYTF. For the CDR3, the DNA is TGTGCCAGTAGTATGAGGTTCGTGGGTGTGCAGTCGTCCTATGGCTACACCTTC.

The chain recombines TRBV19 with TRBJ1-5; D unresolved. The V gene lost 3 bases and the J gene lost 2 bases, with 11 bases spanning the gap. The CDR3 length is 15 residues. Germline V gene lookup returns CDR1 LNHDA and CDR2 SQIVND (reference sequence). Written as DNA, the CDR3 is TGTGCCAGTAGTATTGCAGGTGGCGGCAATCAGCCCCAGCATTTT. Residues: CASSIAGGGNQPQHF.

The rearrangement uses TRBV23-1 and TRBJ2-7; 7 bases agree with TRBD1. TRBV23-1 is sorted into the ORF group, with uncertain function. The CDR3 runs 13 residues. Germline trimming cut 7 bases from V and 6 bases from J; bases unmatched to any gene: 9. As DNA, the CDR3 is TGCGCCAGCACCAACCCTAAGGGGGCCGAGCAGTACTTC. Protein sequence: CASTNPKGAEQYF.

This CDR3 is CASSLSDDGEGEELFF. CDR3 nucleotides: TGTGCCAGCAGCCTGAGCGATGACGGTGAAGGAGAGGAGCTGTTTTTT. The V call is TRBV4-2, the J call TRBJ2-2; D is unresolved. V shed 4 bases and J shed 10 bases, with 22 bases lying between them. The CDR3 extends over 16 amino acids. CDR1 is LGHNA and CDR2 is YNFKEQ in the germline V gene.

The chain couples TRBV7-9 to TRBJ2-6; D is undetermined. Deletions cut 5 bases from V and 14 bases from J, with 16 bases between. The CDR3 runs to 13 residues. The V gene's germline CDR1 is SEHNR and CDR2 FQNEAQ (reference sequence). Here the CDR3 reads CASSPRSFSFLTF. CDR3 in DNA: TGTGCCAGCAGCCCCCGTTCTTTTTCGTTCCTGACTTTC.

This chain joins TRBV5-1 and TRBJ1-1; D may be TRBD1 (5 bases). V lost 1 base, J lost 3 bases, and 10 bases lay in between. Looked up from germline, CDR1 is SGHRS and CDR2 is YFSETQ. This CDR3 contains 14 residues. The CDR3 DNA is TGCGCCAGCAGCTTGCAGGGAGAGTACACTGAAGCTTTCTTT. This gives the protein CASSLQGEYTEAFF.

The chain employs TRBV21-1 and TRBJ2-7. TRBV21-1 is marked as a pseudogene. This CDR3 is 13 amino acids long. CDR3 bases: TGTGCCAGCAGCAAGGGAAAGTCCTACGAGCAGTACTTC. It translates to CASSKGKSYEQYF.

The chain joins TRBV11-2 to TRBJ2-7; D is perhaps TRBD1 (6 bases). V dropped 5 bases and J dropped 2 bases, with 13 bases sitting between them. This CDR3 is built from 14 residues. The V gene's germline CDR1 is SGHAT and CDR2 FQNNGV. In DNA, the CDR3 is TGTGCCAGCAGCCAAACAGGGTTGGCCTACGAGCAGTACTTC. Translating it yields CASSQTGLAYEQYF.

The J gene is TRBJ1-5, the V gene TRBV12-5, with a tentative D call TRBD1 (5 bases). Trimming cost V 1 base and J 6 bases, with 13 bases left between them. The CDR3 has 15 residues. The germline V gene has CDR1 LGHNT and CDR2 FRNRAP. The CDR3: CASGLAGTDLQPQHF. CDR3 coding DNA: TGTGCTAGTGGTTTGGCAGGGACGGATCTTCAGCCCCAGCATTTT.

This chain joins TRBV7-2 and TRBJ2-2; tentatively, D is TRBD1 (5 bases). Germline V gives CDR1 SGHTA, CDR2 FQGNSA. CDR3 length: 14 amino acids. V was pared by 3 bases and J by 7 bases, with 12 bases between. CDR3 sequence (DNA): TGTGCCAGCAGCTTGCAGGGTACGGGCGGGGAGCTGTTTTTT. Translation gives CASSLQGTGGELFF.

The chain joins TRBV28 to TRBJ2-7; D possibly uses TRBD1 or TRBD2 (6 bases each). The CDR3 sequence is 15 residues long. Trimming shortened V by 1 base and J by 0 bases, and 10 bases separated the two germline ends. Germline values: CDR1 MDHEN, CDR2 SYDVKM. In DNA form, the CDR3 reads TGTGCCAGCAGTTTATCAGGAGGGGGCTCCTACGAGCAGTACTTC. Its translation: CASSLSGGGSYEQYF.

V usage is TRBV7-9 and J usage is TRBJ2-1; D may be TRBD2 (7 bases). V was shortened by 4 bases and J by 6 bases, with 13 bases between the two germline ends. The length of the CDR3 is 14 residues. Germline V gene data show CDR1 as SEHNR and CDR2 as FQNEAQ (reference sequence). Here the CDR3 reads CASSSSGTTNEQFF. DNA of the CDR3: TGTGCCAGCAGCTCCAGCGGGACAACCAATGAGCAGTTCTTC.

This chain joins TRBV4-3 and TRBJ2-7, with TRBD2 matching over 7 bases. CDR1 and CDR2 (germline): LGHNA, YSLEER. The ends lost 1 base at V and 3 bases at J; junction bases unmatched: 6. The CDR3 is made up of 15 amino acids. The CDR3 protein is CASSQGASGLYEQYF. The CDR3 nucleotides read TGCGCCAGCAGCCAAGGAGCTAGCGGACTCTACGAGCAGTACTTC.

This chain uses TRBV4-1 with TRBJ2-7; 9 bases are shared with TRBD1. J lost 7 bases, V lost 1 base, and 11 bases had no gene match. The CDR3 length is 16 residues. Germline V gene sequence: CDR1 MGHRA, CDR2 YSYEKL. For the CDR3, the DNA is TGCGCCAGCAGCCAAGGGGGACAGGGTCAAAGGATAGAGCAGTACTTC. Amino acids: CASSQGGQGQRIEQYF.

This clone turned up a few times. This sequence joins TRBV13 and TRBJ2-5, with D tentatively TRBD1 (5 bases). CDR1 and CDR2 (germline): PRHDT, FYEKMQ (reference sequence). V lost 5 bases, J lost 1 base, and 8 bases lay in between. This CDR3 has 13 amino acids. CDR3 coding DNA: TGTGCCAGCAGCCGACAGCCCCAAGAGACCCAGTACTTC. Protein sequence: CASSRQPQETQYF.

This clone came up a few times. The sample carries other DNA sequences with the same CDR3. The gene calls are TRBV5-1 and TRBJ2-5; D not resolved. The V gene's germline CDR1 is SGHRS and CDR2 YFSETQ. The CDR3 runs to 11 residues. Trimming left V 2 bases short and J 5 bases short, with 4 bases between. CDR3 coding DNA: TGCGCCAGCAGCTTAATGGAGACCCAGTACTTC. Protein: CASSLMETQYF.

The V gene is TRBV28, the J gene TRBJ1-5, with 8 bases identical to TRBD1. The CDR3 has 16 amino acids. Germline CDR1 is MDHEN and CDR2 is SYDVKM. Unmatched junction bases numbered 14, after V lost 2 bases and J lost 11 bases. CDR3 residues: CASSLGSIQGARAQHF. The CDR3 bases are TGTGCCAGCAGTTTAGGGAGTATCCAGGGGGCTAGGGCCCAGCATTTT.

This rearrangement joins TRBV7-9 to TRBJ1-4, with D maybe TRBD1 (5 bases). Trimming removed 5 bases at V and 8 bases at J, with 18 bases between. The CDR3 consists of 15 residues. The V gene's germline CDR1 is SEHNR and CDR2 FQNEAQ (reference sequence). CDR3 protein: CASSPAQVRREKLFF. The DNA for the CDR3 is TGTGCCAGCAGCCCGGCACAGGTCAGGCGCGAAAAACTGTTTTTT. The complete variable domain, with remaining parts taken from reference TRBV7-9 and TRBJ1-4, reads DTGVSQNPRHKITKRGQNVTFRCDPISEHNRLYWYRQTLGQGPEFLTYFQNEAQLEKSRLLSDRFSAERPKGSFSTLEIQRTEQGDSAMYLCASSPAQVRREKLFFGSGTQLSVL.

This chain links TRBV15 with TRBJ2-7, with D perhaps TRBD1 (6 bases). The V and J ends lost 3 bases and 1 base respectively, with 13 bases between them. Germline assignment: CDR1 LNHNV and CDR2 YYDKDF (reference sequence). CDR3 length equals 15 residues. The CDR3 here is CATSREQGGSYEQYF. The CDR3, as DNA: TGTGCCACCAGCAGGGAGCAAGGGGGTTCCTACGAGCAGTACTTC.

This sequence joins TRBV6-5 and TRBJ2-1, with D unclear. Looked up from germline, CDR1 is MNHEY and CDR2 is SVGAGI. V lost 6 bases and J lost 0, with 12 bases in between. This CDR3 region has 15 residues. This CDR3 is CASRGSLGSYNEQFF. The CDR3 region has the DNA TGTGCCAGCAGGGGCTCTTTAGGCTCCTACAATGAGCAGTTCTTC.

V and J are TRBV6-4 and TRBJ1-4; D may be TRBD1 (6 bases). This CDR3 has 15 residues. CDR1 MRHNA and CDR2 SNTAGT come from the germline V gene. V shed 2 bases and J shed 7 bases, with 14 bases lying between them. The CDR3, as DNA: TGTGCCAGCAGTGACAATGGCAGGGGTGTTGAAAAACTGTTTTTT. The encoded protein is CASSDNGRGVEKLFF.

V and J are TRBV9 and TRBJ2-5, with TRBD2 as a possible D gene (5 bases). V was shortened by 4 bases and J by 1 base, with 14 bases between the two germline ends. The CDR3 is made up of 15 amino acids. The germline CDR1 and CDR2 sequences are SGDLS and YYNGEE. The CDR3 DNA reads TGTGCCAGCAGCCCTGGGCCGGGAACCCAAGAGACCCAGTACTTC. Translated, it gives CASSPGPGTQETQYF.